The present TCR beta chain was sequenced within a study of identical twins. The V segment lost 2 bases and the J segment 6 bases; nucleotides outside the gene matches: 5. The CDR3 consists of 15 residues. CDR1 is LGHNA, CDR2 YSLEER, per germline. TCRdb fed the 5' RACE reads into MiXCR, producing one record per CDR3 protein. Of 450,000 or so distinct CDR3 sequences detected, 12% to 15% appear once; the ten largest clones hold 0.5% to 0.65%. This same sample was also taken into another study, of yellow fever vaccine responses in identical twins.

The chain recombines TRBV4-3 with TRBJ2-1; 9 bases are shared with TRBD2. Specimen: CD4+ T cells sorted from blood. The TCR originated in a woman younger than 35 in good health. The CDR3 loop is CASSQTLAGLNEQFF. The CDR3 DNA follows: TGCGCCAGCAGCCAAACCCTAGCGGGACTCAATGAGCAGTTCTTC.